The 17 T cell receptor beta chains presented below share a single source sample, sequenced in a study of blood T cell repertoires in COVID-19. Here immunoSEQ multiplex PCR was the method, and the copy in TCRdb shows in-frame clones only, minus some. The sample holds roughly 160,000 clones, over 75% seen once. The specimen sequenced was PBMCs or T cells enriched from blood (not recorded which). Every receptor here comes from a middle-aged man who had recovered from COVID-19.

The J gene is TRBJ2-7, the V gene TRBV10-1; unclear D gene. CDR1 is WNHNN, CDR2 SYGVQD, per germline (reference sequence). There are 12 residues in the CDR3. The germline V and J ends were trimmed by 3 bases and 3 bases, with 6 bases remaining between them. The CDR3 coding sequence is TGCGCCAGCAGTGACAGGTTCTACGAGCAGTACTTC. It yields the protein CASSDRFYEQYF.

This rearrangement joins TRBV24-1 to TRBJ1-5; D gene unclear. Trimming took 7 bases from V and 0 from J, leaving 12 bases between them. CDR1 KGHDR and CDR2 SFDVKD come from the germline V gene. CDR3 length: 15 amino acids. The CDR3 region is CATSGGTASNQPQHF. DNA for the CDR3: TGTGCCACCAGCGGTGGCACAGCTAGCAATCAGCCCCAGCATTTT.

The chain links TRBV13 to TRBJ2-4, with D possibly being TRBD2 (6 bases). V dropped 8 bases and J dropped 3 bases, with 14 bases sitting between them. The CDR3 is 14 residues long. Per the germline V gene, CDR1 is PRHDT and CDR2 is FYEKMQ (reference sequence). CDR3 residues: CASQRGGVKNIQYF. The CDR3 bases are TGTGCCAGCCAGAGGGGAGGCGTCAAAAACATTCAGTACTTC.

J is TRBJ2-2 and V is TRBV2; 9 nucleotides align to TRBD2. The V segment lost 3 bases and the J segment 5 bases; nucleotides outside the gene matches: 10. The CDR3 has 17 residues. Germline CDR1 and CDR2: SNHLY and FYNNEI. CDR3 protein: CASSDVGGRAGTGELFF. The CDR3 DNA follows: TGTGCCAGCAGTGATGTTGGCGGGAGGGCCGGAACCGGGGAGCTGTTTTTT.

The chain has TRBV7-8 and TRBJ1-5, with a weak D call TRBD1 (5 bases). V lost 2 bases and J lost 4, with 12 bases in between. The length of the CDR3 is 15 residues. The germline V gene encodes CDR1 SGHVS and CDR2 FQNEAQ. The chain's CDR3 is CASSLSGAPNQPQHF. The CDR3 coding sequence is TGTGCCAGCAGCTTATCTGGGGCCCCGAATCAGCCCCAGCATTTT.

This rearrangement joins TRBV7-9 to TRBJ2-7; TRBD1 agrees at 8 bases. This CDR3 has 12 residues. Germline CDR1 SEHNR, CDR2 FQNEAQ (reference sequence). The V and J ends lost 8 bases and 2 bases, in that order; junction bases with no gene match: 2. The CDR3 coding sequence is TGTGCCAGCGCGACAGGGGCCTACGAGCAGTACTTC. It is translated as CASATGAYEQYF.

CDR3 in DNA: TGTGCCAGCAGCCAACACCGAGCGAGAGCCAAAAACATTCAGTACTTC. It yields the protein CASSQHRARAKNIQYF. The chain joins TRBV3-1 (or the pseudogene TRBV3-2) to TRBJ2-4; D call uncertain. The CDR3 has 16 residues. The V gene lost 2 bases and the J gene lost 0 bases, with 11 bases spanning the gap. CDR1 and CDR2 from the germline V gene are LGHDT and YNNKEL (reference sequence).

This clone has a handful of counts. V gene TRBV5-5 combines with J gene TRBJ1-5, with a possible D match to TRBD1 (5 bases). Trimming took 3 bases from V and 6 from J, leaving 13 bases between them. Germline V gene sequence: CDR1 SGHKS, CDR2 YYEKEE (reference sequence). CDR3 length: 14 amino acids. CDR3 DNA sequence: TGTGCCAGCAGCTCCGAATGGGGGGGTCAGCCCCAGCATTTT. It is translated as CASSSEWGGQPQHF. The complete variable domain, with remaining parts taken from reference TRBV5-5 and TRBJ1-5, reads DAGVTQSPTHLIKTRGQQVTLRCSPISGHKSVSWYQQVLGQGPQFIFQYYEKEERGRGNFPDRFSARQFPNYSSELNVNALLLGDSALYLCASSSEWGGQPQHFGDGTRLSIL.

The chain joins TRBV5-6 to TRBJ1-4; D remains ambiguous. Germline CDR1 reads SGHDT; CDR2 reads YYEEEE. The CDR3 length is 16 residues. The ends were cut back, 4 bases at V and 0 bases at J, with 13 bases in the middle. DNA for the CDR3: TGTGCCAGCAGCCTGATAGAAGATGCAACTAATGAAAAACTGTTTTTT. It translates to CASSLIEDATNEKLFF.

CDR3 in DNA: TGTGCCAGCAGCGTTCGAGGGAAGGTCATCGATGAGCAGTTCTTC. Protein sequence: CASSVRGKVIDEQFF. This chain connects TRBV5-8 to TRBJ2-1, with D possibly being TRBD2 (5 bases). Germline V gene sequence: CDR1 SGHTS, CDR2 YDEGEE. This CDR3 region has 15 residues. V lost 4 bases, J lost 8 bases, and 19 bases lay in between.

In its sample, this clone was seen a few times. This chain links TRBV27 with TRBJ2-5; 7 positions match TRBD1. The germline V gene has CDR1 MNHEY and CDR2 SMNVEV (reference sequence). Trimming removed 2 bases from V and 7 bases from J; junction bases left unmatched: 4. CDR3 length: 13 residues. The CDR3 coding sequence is TGTGCCAGCAGTTTAGACAGGGTAGGGACCCAGTACTTC. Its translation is CASSLDRVGTQYF.

CDR3 region: CASSPPGLGGEQFF. Here the CDR3 DNA reads TGTGCCAGCAGCCCCCCGGGACTAGGGGGCGAGCAGTTCTTC. This chain connects TRBV7-8 to TRBJ2-1; TRBD2 is a possible D gene (8 bases). The V and J ends lost 5 bases and 10 bases respectively, with 18 bases between them. The CDR3 sequence is 14 residues long. Germline CDR1 and CDR2: SGHVS and FQNEAQ.

In DNA, the CDR3 is TGTGCCAGCAACTTAGCGGGAGTCTCCAATGAGCAGTTCTTC. Protein product: CASNLAGVSNEQFF. This chain connects TRBV6-5 to TRBJ2-1, with 9 bases lining up with TRBD2. The CDR3 consists of 14 residues. Germline CDR1 is MNHEY and CDR2 is SVGAGI. V lost 7 bases to trimming and J lost 6 bases; unmatched junction nucleotides: 7.

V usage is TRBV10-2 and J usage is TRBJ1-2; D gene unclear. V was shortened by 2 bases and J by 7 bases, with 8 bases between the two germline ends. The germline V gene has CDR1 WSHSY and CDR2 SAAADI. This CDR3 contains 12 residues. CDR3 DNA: TGCGCCAGCAGTGAGCCCGAGATTGGCTACACCTTC. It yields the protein CASSEPEIGYTF.

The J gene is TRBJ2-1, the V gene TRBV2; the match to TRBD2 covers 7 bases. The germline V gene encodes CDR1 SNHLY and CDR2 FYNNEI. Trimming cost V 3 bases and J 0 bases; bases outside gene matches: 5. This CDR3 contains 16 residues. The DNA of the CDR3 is TGTGCCAGCAGTGATCTCTTAGCGGGCTCCTACAATGAGCAGTTCTTC. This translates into CASSDLLAGSYNEQFF.

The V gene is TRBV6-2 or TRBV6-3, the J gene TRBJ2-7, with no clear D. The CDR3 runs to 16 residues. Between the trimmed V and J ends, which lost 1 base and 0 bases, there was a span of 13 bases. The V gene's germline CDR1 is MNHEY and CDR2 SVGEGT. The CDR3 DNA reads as TGTGCCAGCAGTTACTTTATGCTAGACCACTCCTACGAGCAGTACTTC. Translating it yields CASSYFMLDHSYEQYF.

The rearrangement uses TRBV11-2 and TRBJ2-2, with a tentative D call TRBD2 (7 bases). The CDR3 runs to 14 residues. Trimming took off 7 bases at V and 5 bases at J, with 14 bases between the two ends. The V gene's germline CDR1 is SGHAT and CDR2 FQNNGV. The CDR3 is CASTRGAGTGELFF. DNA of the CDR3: TGTGCCAGCACTCGGGGGGCCGGGACCGGGGAGCTGTTTTTT.